This entry concerns a single TCR beta chain. The antigen remains undetermined. The sample originates from a study of cytomegalovirus exposure and HLA in healthy donors. Study outcomes and limitations: Several of the most significant clusters appeared linked to common viral pathogens, based on a later analysis. Later analysis associated a missense DCLRE1C variant with TCR beta V- and J-gene trimming. The classifier was said to identify cytomegalovirus status with high specificity and sensitivity.

PCR used 60 Vbeta primers and 13 Jbeta primers. Some clones are missing from TCRdb's copy, which holds only in-frame ones; the method was immunoSEQ multiplex PCR. The data hold 150,000 to 200,000 clones, with over 65% observed a single time. The receptor was derived from a middle-aged woman in good health and CMV-seronegative. The sequencing input was PBMCs.

CDR3 protein: CASSPQGGNQPQHF. The DNA of the CDR3 is TGTGCCAGCTCCCCTCAGGGTGGCAATCAGCCCCAGCATTTT. The rearrangement uses TRBV18 and TRBJ1-5; TRBD1 is a possible D gene (5 bases). This CDR3 is built from 14 residues. V lost 6 bases to trimming and J lost 2 bases, with 11 bases between them. Germline V CDR1 and CDR2: KGHSH, LQKENI. Filled out from reference TRBV18 and TRBJ1-5, the complete variable domain reads NAGVMQNPRHLVRRRGQEARLRCSPMKGHSHVYWYRQLPEEGLKFMVYLQKENIIDESGMPKERFSAEFPKEGPSILRIQQVVRGDSAAYFCASSPQGGNQPQHFGDGTRLSIL.